Listed here are 9 T cell receptor beta chains from one sample, sequenced in a study of control samples from healthy donors and cancer patients (dated by TCRdb to the early 2020s). The library was produced with the immunoSEQ multiplex PCR assay. TCRdb re-hosts the immuneACCESS table, in-frame sequences only. Its copies lack some clones; in the studies checked, an unresolved V gene accounts for under half of them, and the cause for the rest is not known. The sample contains approximately 150,000 clones, about 91% of them found a single time. In total, the top ten clones hold about 3.2% of the sample. The sequenced material came from blood. Receptor source: a man aged 30-40 years in good health.

Turning to this clone: A read error may produce the germline difference seen at one junction end. The V and J genes are TRBV7-8 and TRBJ1-5, with D unresolved. CDR1 and CDR2 (germline): SGHVS, FQNEAQ. The CDR3 extends over 11 amino acids. CDR3 bases: TGTGCCAGCGGCTTTGGGGAGCCCCAGCATTTT. Protein sequence: CASGFGEPQHF.

The rearrangement uses TRBV10-2 and TRBJ2-5, with D tentatively TRBD2 (6 bases). Germline CDR1 reads WSHSY; CDR2 reads SAAADI. The length of the CDR3 is 13 residues. Trimming cost V 8 bases and J 5 bases, with 15 bases left between them. Here the CDR3 DNA reads TGCGCCAGCGGCGGGGAGTTCGGGGAGACCCAGTACTTC. It yields the protein CASGGEFGETQYF.

V is TRBV5-4 and J is TRBJ2-6, with a weak D call TRBD2 (5 bases). The CDR3 sequence is 17 residues long. Trimming took 2 bases from V and 0 from J, leaving 12 bases between them. In germline, CDR1 is SGHNT, CDR2 YYREEE (reference sequence). The CDR3 protein is CASSFRGPASGANVLTF. The CDR3 DNA follows: TGTGCCAGCAGCTTTCGAGGGCCCGCCTCTGGGGCCAACGTCCTGACTTTC.

Of note for this clone: Relative to the germline gene, one junction end is altered; a read error may explain this. The rearrangement joins TRBV6-1 to TRBJ1-5, with D perhaps matching TRBD1 (5 bases). Germline values: CDR1 MNHNS, CDR2 SASEGT. The CDR3 extends over 14 amino acids. CDR3 DNA sequence: TGTGCCAGCAGTGATGGGTCAGGGCCTCAGGCCCAGCATTTT. Translating it yields CASSDGSGPQAQHF.

The gene calls are TRBV24-1 and TRBJ1-5; 12 positions match TRBD1. Germline CDR1 KGHDR, CDR2 SFDVKD. V dropped 3 bases and J dropped 5; count of bases not matched to a gene: 1. The CDR3 extends over 15 amino acids. The DNA for the CDR3 is TGTGCCACCAGTGATGGGACAGGGGGCGATCAGCCCCAGCATTTT. Encoded protein: CATSDGTGGDQPQHF.

This clone was counted many times. This chain connects TRBV6-1 to TRBJ1-6; 7 nucleotides align to TRBD1. V was pared by 1 base and J by 7 bases, with 7 bases of the junction left unmatched. Germline values: CDR1 MNHNS, CDR2 SASEGT. This CDR3 has 16 amino acids. In DNA form, the CDR3 reads TGTGCCAGCAGTGAAGATAGACCAGGGGGAAATTCACCCCTCCACTTT. This sequence encodes CASSEDRPGGNSPLHF.

The J gene is TRBJ1-1, the V gene TRBV25-1; unclear D gene. The CDR3 totals 13 residues. V lost 5 bases to trimming and J lost 0 bases, with 7 bases between them. The V gene's germline CDR1 is MGHDK and CDR2 SYGVNS. DNA of the CDR3: TGTGCCAGCAGTTTCAGCATGAACACTGAAGCTTTCTTT. It translates to CASSFSMNTEAFF.

The chain has TRBV27 and TRBJ2-1; D perhaps matches TRBD2 (5 bases). V was pared by 5 bases and J by 4 bases, with 18 bases between. CDR1 and CDR2 (germline): MNHEY, SMNVEV (reference sequence). This CDR3 spans 16 amino acids. The CDR3: CASSAPPGTLYNEQFF. The DNA for the CDR3 is TGTGCCAGCAGTGCCCCTCCGGGAACCCTTTACAATGAGCAGTTCTTC.

The V call is TRBV30, the J call TRBJ1-2, with 10 bases lining up with TRBD1. The CDR3 length is 15 residues. The V segment lost 2 bases and the J segment 8 bases; nucleotides outside the gene matches: 11. From germline, CDR1 is GTSNPN and CDR2 SVGIG (reference sequence). This chain's CDR3 is CAWSPGTGAVSGYTF. The CDR3 nucleotides are TGTGCCTGGAGTCCCGGGACAGGGGCAGTCTCCGGCTACACCTTC.